The rows below give T cell receptor beta chains drawn from one sample of a study of cytomegalovirus exposure and HLA in healthy donors. Method: immunoSEQ multiplex PCR; TCRdb's copy keeps in-frame clones and lacks some. The table records 130,000 or so clones, roughly 8.3% of them present only once. What was sequenced was PBMCs. These receptor sequences come from a man in his forties in good health and CMV-seronegative. The CDR3 runs from the conserved cysteine through the conserved F or W. A D gene is named only where the DNA matches it firmly. For some rows the clone size is stated as once, few or many, or as a class when expanded; others skip it.

TRBV5-8,TRBJ2-4,NA,few,CASSLARTPLAKNIQYF,TGTGCCAGCAGCTTGGCCCGGACACCGCTAGCCAAAAACATTCAGTACTTC
TRBV7-9,TRBJ1-4,NA,NA,CASGGFATNEKLFF,TGTGCCTCTGGGGGGTTTGCAACTAATGAAAAACTGTTTTTT
TRBV9,TRBJ1-1,NA,NA,CASSVEGYTEAFF,TGTGCCAGCAGCGTAGAGGGGTACACTGAAGCTTTCTTT
TRBV5-1,TRBJ2-2,TRBD2,many,CASSETTSGGSNTGELFF,TGCGCCAGCAGCGAAACGACTAGCGGGGGTTCGAACACCGGGGAGCTGTTTTTT
TRBV19,TRBJ2-6,NA,medium-sized,CASSPLVSSGANVLTF,TGTGCCAGTAGTCCTCTGGTGAGCTCTGGGGCCAACGTCCTGACTTTC
TRBV5-1,TRBJ1-4,TRBD1,NA,CASSLGDRGGEKLFF,TGCGCCAGCAGCTTGGGGGACAGGGGGGGCGAAAAACTGTTTTTT
TRBV7-6,TRBJ2-1,NA,few,CASSYSTWGDQFF,TGTGCCAGCAGCTACTCCACGTGGGGAGATCAGTTCTTC
TRBV6-5,TRBJ1-5,TRBD1,NA,CASSRDSSNQPQHF,TGTGCCAGCAGCAGGGACAGTTCTAATCAGCCCCAGCATTTT
TRBV6-5,TRBJ1-4,TRBD1,NA,CASSWDRLTEKLFF,TGTGCCAGCAGCTGGGACAGGCTGACCGAAAAACTGTTTTTT
TRBV7-9,TRBJ2-7,NA,NA,CASSFISSYEQYF,TGTGCCAGCAGCTTCATCAGCTCCTACGAGCAGTACTTC
TRBV5-1,TRBJ2-3,TRBD1,NA,CASSWPGQGYDTQYF,TGCGCCAGCAGCTGGCCGGGACAGGGGTACGATACGCAGTATTTT
TRBV19,TRBJ2-5,TRBD2,NA,CASSGISGGVFETQYF,TGTGCCAGTAGTGGTATTAGCGGGGGGGTATTCGAGACCCAGTACTTC
TRBV7-2,TRBJ1-2,TRBD1,few,CASSPGTERQYGYTF,TGTGCCAGCAGCCCCGGGACAGAGAGGCAGTATGGCTACACCTTC
TRBV9,TRBJ2-2,TRBD1,NA,CASSLLGQGATGELFF,TGTGCCAGCAGCCTATTGGGACAGGGTGCCACCGGGGAGCTGTTTTTT
TRBV18,TRBJ1-1,NA,NA,CASSRIGANTEAFF,TGTGCCAGCTCACGCATAGGGGCGAACACTGAAGCTTTCTTT
TRBV5-1,TRBJ2-7,TRBD1,few,CASSVGQGRDEQYF,TGCGCCAGCAGCGTGGGACAGGGGCGCGACGAGCAGTACTTC
TRBV7-9,TRBJ2-3,NA,few,CASSINIPADTQYF,TGTGCCAGCAGCATAAATATACCGGCAGATACGCAGTATTTT
TRBV6-1,TRBJ1-2,NA,NA,CASSDGTYGYTF,TGTGCCAGCAGTGATGGCACATATGGCTACACCTTC
TRBV9,TRBJ1-1,TRBD1,NA,CAGRQGVTEAFF,TGTGCCGGCCGACAGGGAGTCACTGAAGCTTTCTTT
TRBV10-1,TRBJ1-2,NA,few,CASSESRDTIYGYTF,TGCGCCAGCAGTGAGTCCCGGGACACCATCTATGGCTACACCTTC
TRBV7-8,TRBJ2-1,TRBD2,NA,CASSPRLAGGQYNEQFF,TGTGCCAGCAGCCCCCGACTAGCGGGGGGCCAGTACAATGAGCAGTTCTTC
TRBV11-2,TRBJ1-2,NA,few,CASSLSDGLYGYTF,TGTGCCAGCAGCTTATCGGACGGACTGTATGGCTACACCTTC
TRBV5-1,TRBJ1-2,NA,NA,CASSPIVPYDGYTF,TGCGCCAGCAGCCCGATTGTCCCCTATGATGGCTACACCTTC
TRBV19,TRBJ2-1,TRBD1,NA,CASSRDRQGRDEQFF,TGTGCCAGTAGTCGCGACCGACAGGGCCGGGATGAGCAGTTCTTC
TRBV2,TRBJ2-7,NA,NA,CASSASYEQYF,TGTGCCAGCAGCGCGTCCTACGAGCAGTACTTC
TRBV19,TRBJ1-2,NA,NA,CASSIVAGENYGYTF,TGTGCCAGTAGTATAGTAGCAGGGGAAAACTATGGCTACACCTTC
TRBV6-4,TRBJ2-2,TRBD1,NA,CASSPENRGEVYTGELFF,TGTGCCAGCAGTCCAGAAAACAGGGGGGAAGTCTACACCGGGGAGCTGTTTTTT
TRBV10-3,TRBJ2-7,NA,NA,CAIRKEGSSYEQYF,TGTGCCATCAGAAAGGAGGGGAGCTCCTACGAGCAGTACTTC
TRBV19,TRBJ2-7,NA,few,CASSTTGRREGDEQYF,TGTGCCAGTAGTACAACGGGACGGAGGGAAGGCGACGAGCAGTACTTC
TRBV21-1,TRBJ1-3,NA,NA,CARGVFSSGNTIYF,TGTGCCAGAGGGGTCTTCAGCTCTGGAAACACCATATATTTT
TRBV30,TRBJ1-6,TRBD1,NA,CAWSFRTGSRSPLHF,TGTGCCTGGAGTTTTCGGACAGGGTCTCGATCACCCCTCCACTTT
TRBV5-1,TRBJ1-1,NA,few,CASSFTSQVEAFF,TGCGCCAGCAGCTTTACCTCACAGGTTGAAGCTTTCTTT
TRBV5-6,TRBJ1-4,NA,NA,CASSLPGAGNEKLFF,TGTGCCAGCAGCCTTCCGGGTGCGGGTAATGAAAAACTGTTTTTT
TRBV6-6,TRBJ2-4,NA,NA,CASMAGLAKNIQYF,TGTGCCAGCATGGCAGGTCTAGCCAAAAACATTCAGTACTTC
TRBV27,TRBJ1-2,NA,NA,CASSTTSNYGYTF,TGTGCCAGCAGTACCACTTCGAACTATGGCTACACCTTC
TRBV7-8,TRBJ1-1,NA,NA,CASSLRETSEAFF,TGTGCCAGCAGCCTTAGGGAGACATCAGAAGCTTTCTTT
TRBV5-1,TRBJ2-7,TRBD1,few,CASSFTTGTGYYEQYF,TGCGCCAGCAGCTTTACAACCGGGACAGGGTACTACGAGCAGTACTTC
TRBV9,TRBJ2-5,TRBD1,NA,CASSHRDSASETQYF,TGTGCCAGCAGCCACCGGGACAGCGCCAGTGAGACCCAGTACTTC
TRBV5-1,TRBJ1-6,NA,few,CASSLVASNNSPLHF,TGCGCCAGCAGCTTGGTAGCTAGTAATAATTCACCCCTCCACTTT
TRBV6-5,TRBJ2-2,TRBD2,NA,CASRQTSGETGELFF,TGTGCCAGCAGACAGACTAGCGGGGAGACCGGGGAGCTGTTTTTT
TRBV7-7,TRBJ2-1,NA,few,CASSLRPRNEQFF,TGTGCCAGCAGCTTAAGGCCGCGGAATGAGCAGTTCTTC
TRBV9,TRBJ2-7,NA,NA,CASSVGGMGAYEQYF,TGTGCCAGCAGCGTTGGGGGGATGGGAGCCTACGAGCAGTACTTC
TRBV5-1,TRBJ1-1,NA,few,CASSFQGLPNTEAFF,TGCGCCAGCAGCTTCCAGGGGCTACCGAACACTGAAGCTTTCTTT
TRBV5-1,TRBJ2-3,NA,NA,CASSATTTGRGDTQYF,TGCGCCAGCAGCGCAACGACAACAGGCCGAGGAGATACGCAGTATTTT
TRBV10-3,TRBJ1-1,NA,few,CAIRQVNTEAFF,TGTGCCATAAGACAGGTGAACACTGAAGCTTTCTTT
TRBV27,TRBJ1-6,NA,NA,CASGYLENSPLHF,TGTGCCAGCGGATACCTAGAGAATTCACCCCTCCACTTT
TRBV6-5,TRBJ1-1,NA,few,CASSYSVGGGSEAFF,TGTGCCAGCAGTTACTCGGTGGGGGGAGGCTCTGAAGCTTTCTTT
TRBV4-2,TRBJ2-1,TRBD2,few,CASSQAGGSNEQFF,TGTGCCAGCAGCCAAGCGGGGGGTTCCAATGAGCAGTTCTTC
TRBV11-2,TRBJ1-1,TRBD1,once,CASSFPGGYDGTEAFF,TGTGCCAGCAGCTTCCCAGGGGGCTACGACGGAACTGAAGCTTTCTTT
TRBV5-4,TRBJ2-5,NA,few,CASSLGGGETQYF,TGTGCCAGCAGCTTGGGTGGCGGAGAGACCCAGTACTTC